This paragraph reports one T cell receptor beta chain. TCRdb reprocessed the 5' RACE reads; each CDR3 protein has one entry and no DNA is given. The sample includes 120,000 to 150,000 distinct CDR3 sequences. Germline CDR1 and CDR2: MRHNA and SNTAGT. The CDR3 runs 16 residues. This entry is derived from a study of T cells expressing NK-cell markers. About the study: Seven sequenced donors out of eight were HCMV-seropositive, one seronegative.

The sequencing input was blood T cells: a sorted CD56 or NKG2C T cell subset, CD4+ or CD8+ T cells, or bulk PBMC T cells (not recorded which). The V and J genes are TRBV6-4 and TRBJ2-3; TCRdb calls TRBD2, which cannot be checked without DNA. The receptor's source is a man between 18 and 35 years old in good health. CDR3: CASSDSPGRGPDTQYF.